Following are 10 T cell receptor beta chains from one sample sequenced in a study of PD-L1 blockade in urothelial cancer. Using immunoSEQ multiplex PCR, the repertoire was profiled, and TCRdb retains in-frame clones only, with some absent. The table records roughly 60,000 clones, around 80% of them present only once. Sequencing was performed on PBMCs, taken around atezolizumab (anti-PD-L1) treatment. The receptors here all came from a man in his 70s with urothelial cancer.

This clone was seen only a few times. CDR3 DNA sequence: TGTGCCAGTAGTACCCAAACAGTAAGTGAGCAGTTCTTC. The encoded protein is CASSTQTVSEQFF. The V and J genes are TRBV19 and TRBJ2-1, with D unclear. The V gene's germline CDR1 is LNHDA and CDR2 SQIVND (reference sequence). CDR3 length equals 13 residues. V lost 4 bases, J lost 9 bases, and 13 bases lay in between.

The chain has TRBV11-3 and TRBJ2-2, with 7 positions matching TRBD1. After removal of 1 base from V and 1 base from J, the junction contained 6 bases not matched to a gene. This CDR3 is 17 amino acids long. CDR1 SGHNT and CDR2 YENEEA come from the germline V gene. The CDR3 here is CASSLGRQGWNTGELFF. In nucleotides, the CDR3 is TGTGCCAGCAGCTTAGGCAGACAGGGATGGAACACCGGGGAGCTGTTTTTT.

This rearrangement joins TRBV15 to TRBJ2-4; a weak D match, TRBD1 (7 bases). The germline V gene has CDR1 LNHNV and CDR2 YYDKDF (reference sequence). CDR3 size: 16 residues. Trimming took 5 bases from V and 3 from J, leaving 17 bases between them. The CDR3 DNA is TGTGCCACCAGCGGAAGACAGGGACTGGTCAAAAACATTCAGTACTTC. It encodes CATSGRQGLVKNIQYF.

The chain combines TRBV6-5 with TRBJ2-5, with 7 bases that match TRBD2. Germline CDR1 is MNHEY and CDR2 is SVGAGI. The V gene end was trimmed by 6 bases and the J gene end by 5 bases; junction bases not matched to a gene: 6. The length of the CDR3 is 13 residues. In DNA form, the CDR3 reads TGTGCCAGCAGCGGAGCGGGAAGGGAGACCCAGTACTTC. Its translation is CASSGAGRETQYF.

The chain carries TRBV28 and TRBJ2-3; TRBD1 is a possible D gene (5 bases). Trimming stripped 2 bases from V and 4 bases from J, with 13 bases between. CDR3 size: 15 residues. Per germline, CDR1 MDHEN and CDR2 SYDVKM. The CDR3 region has the DNA TGTGCCAGCAGTTTAGGGGCCCTAGGTCCAGATACGCAGTATTTT. This codes for CASSLGALGPDTQYF. The complete variable domain, with remaining parts taken from reference TRBV28 and TRBJ2-3, reads DVKVTQSSRYLVKRTGEKVFLECVQDMDHENMFWYRQDPGLGLRLIYFSYDVKMKEKGDIPEGYSVSREKKERFSLILESASTNQTSMYLCASSLGALGPDTQYFGPGTRLTVL.

J is TRBJ2-1 and V is TRBV5-4, with 7 bases aligning to TRBD1. CDR3 length: 13 amino acids. In germline, CDR1 is SGHNT, CDR2 YYREEE (reference sequence). V shed 6 bases, J shed 8 bases, and the junction held 8 bases outside the gene matches. The chain's CDR3 is CASNRGAWDEQFF. The CDR3 nucleotides read TGTGCCAGCAACAGGGGAGCGTGGGATGAGCAGTTCTTC.

In this sample, this clone turned up a few times. The chain recombines TRBV7-2 with TRBJ2-1; 8 nucleotides agree with TRBD2. In germline, CDR1 is SGHTA, CDR2 FQGNSA. The CDR3 loop spans 18 amino acids. V was pared by 5 bases and J by 1 base, with 13 bases of the junction left unmatched. The CDR3 region is CASSVSGLGLGSYNEQFF. In nucleotides, the CDR3 is TGTGCCAGCAGCGTTTCGGGACTAGGATTAGGGTCCTACAATGAGCAGTTCTTC.

The chain has TRBV5-5 and TRBJ1-5, with TRBD1 matching 7 bases. The V gene end was trimmed by 5 bases and the J gene end by 5 bases; junction bases not matched to a gene: 7. Germline V gene lookup returns CDR1 SGHKS and CDR2 YYEKEE (reference sequence). CDR3 length: 14 residues. CDR3 sequence reads: CASSYITGDQPQHF. The CDR3 coding sequence is TGTGCCAGCAGTTATATAACAGGGGATCAGCCCCAGCATTTT.

This clone was seen once. The rearrangement links TRBV2 to TRBJ2-7, with 7 bases that match TRBD1. Germline V gene data show CDR1 as SNHLY and CDR2 as FYNNEI. This CDR3 has 13 residues. With 6 bases clipped from V and 6 bases from J, the junction kept 8 bases outside the gene matches. The CDR3 loop is CASRGQTTGEQYF. DNA for the CDR3: TGTGCCAGCAGGGGACAGACTACTGGCGAGCAGTACTTC.

The chain couples TRBV19 to TRBJ1-5; no clear D gene. This CDR3 comprises 13 residues. Looked up from germline, CDR1 is LNHDA and CDR2 is SQIVND (reference sequence). Deletions cut 6 bases from V and 9 bases from J, with 15 bases between. DNA for the CDR3: TGTGCCAGTAGGGATAATCAGCGATCGCCCCAGCATTTT. This codes for CASRDNQRSPQHF.